This TCR beta chain was recorded in a study of blood T cell repertoires in COVID-19 (TCRdb year 2020). With regard to the full study: The collaborator samples originated in the United States, Italy and Spain and spanned the acute and convalescent phases of COVID-19. The prospective study material was composed of cDNA or gDNA derived from T cells, B-cell-depleted T cells, or PBMCs. Subjects who had been exposed to COVID-19, were actively infected with it, or had recovered from it provided the deeply sampled blood TCRbeta repertoires that made up the dataset. A freely available public database, intended as a resource for researchers studying the immune response to SARS-CoV-2, is where the repertoires were released. Samples were obtained from the ongoing ImmuneRACE study (first 160 participants) and from 1,200 or so subjects provided by 6 global collaborators. Sample metadata almost always included a de-identified subject ID, COVID-19 status, age in years and sex. Where available, HLA class I and class II types were obtained from metadata supplied by the sample provider rather than from assay-based typing. Results and caveats for the whole study, not just this receptor: The amount of clinical and demographic metadata varied by source and participant and was provided uncurated.

As regards this clone: Its antigen is unknown. Base qualities are missing; no much larger clone stands one base away.

The collaborating institutions used their own protocols to collect whole blood in K2EDTA tubes. For TCRbeta analysis, collaborators shipped samples in one of three forms: frozen whole blood, isolated PBMCs, or DNA extracted from either of those sample types. Relative to germline, V is 5 bases shorter and J is 3 bases shorter, with 11 bases between their ends. Spanning cysteine to phenylalanine, the CDR3 consists of 13 amino acids. Of all the DNA, just the CDR3 is kept, 39 bases in frame from base 1. CDR1 and CDR2, looked up from the germline V gene (reference sequence), are SEHNR and FQNEAQ. The immunoSEQ Assay, a bias-controlled multiplex PCR, was used to amplify TCRbeta CDR3 regions from genomic DNA. In the source study's methods: The number of nucleated cells in each sample was estimated by amplification of reference gene primers within the assay. Sequence reads were collapsed and filtered to measure the absolute abundance of every unique TCRbeta CDR3 rearrangement. For each sample, productive Simpson clonality was calculated as the square root of Simpson's diversity index across productive rearrangements. Entries here come from immuneACCESS through TCRdb and include only in-frame sequences with V and J called. Some clones fail to appear in such tables; in the studies checked, an unresolved V gene covers under half of the shortfall, and the cause of the remainder is unknown. That table gives V, J and clone size, and the DNA gave D and trimming. The sample table shows about 150,000 clones, and 80% to 90% are seen once. The ten largest make up about 15% of the sample.

The clonotype was recovered from a woman aged 40 to 49 with acute or convalescent COVID-19. Input material: peripheral blood. In this chain, TRBV7-9 is recombined with TRBJ2-7; a tentative D call is TRBD2 (6 bases match). The CDR3 region: CASSRPGSYEQYF. The DNA reads as follows: TGTGCCAGCAGCCGACCCGGGAGCTACGAGCAGTACTTC.